The present T cell receptor (beta chain) was sequenced within a study of blood T cells in healthy people across ages. Overall study results and limits: Naive T cell percentage strongly correlated with TCR beta diversity.

This clonotype was observed at least ten times. Antigen unknown. The use of a sample-barcoded 5' primer and a J-beta primer mix characterized a second PCR of about 7 to 12 cycles. The template-switch adaptor was a 5' adaptor with 12 random nucleotides. It tagged each cDNA molecule. TCRdb reprocessed the 5' RACE reads with MiXCR, giving one entry per CDR3 protein. The sample yields roughly 1,500,000 distinct CDR3 sequences, roughly 45% seen once. The CDR3 sequence is 13 residues long. Germline-derived CDR1 and CDR2 are SGHTA and FQGNSA. V lost 7 bases, J lost 12 bases, and 19 bases lay in between. The specimen sequenced was blood. The chain employs TRBV7-2 and TRBJ2-1; D may be TRBD1 or TRBD2 (6 bases each). This TCR came from a woman between 18 and 29 years old in good health. The CDR3 reads CASTPANRDLQFF. The CDR3 bases are TGTGCCAGCACCCCTGCGAACAGGGACTTGCAGTTCTTC.